The clone carrying this TCR beta chain appeared a few times. No antigen is known for it. The data belong to a study of type 1 regulatory T cells. Study observations and caveats: Type 1 regulatory T cells had a more restricted TCR repertoire than non-type 1 regulatory T cells.

The CDR3 is 13 amino acids. V lost 7 bases, J lost 10 bases, and 9 bases stayed unmatched. Germline CDR1 and CDR2: MNHEY and SMNVEV (reference sequence). TCRdb redid the calling of the reads with MiXCR, one entry per CDR3 protein. Of about 71,000 distinct CDR3 sequences listed, around 21% are singletons. This chain links TRBV27 with TRBJ2-3; 9 bases are a match to TRBD2. The sequenced sample was cultured type 1 regulatory T (Tr1) cells, either the whole culture or a sorted fraction (not recorded which). This clonotype was sampled from a human donor in good health. CDR3 sequence: CASNENSGRSQYF. CDR3 sequence (DNA): TGTGCCAGCAACGAAAATAGCGGGAGATCGCAGTATTTT.